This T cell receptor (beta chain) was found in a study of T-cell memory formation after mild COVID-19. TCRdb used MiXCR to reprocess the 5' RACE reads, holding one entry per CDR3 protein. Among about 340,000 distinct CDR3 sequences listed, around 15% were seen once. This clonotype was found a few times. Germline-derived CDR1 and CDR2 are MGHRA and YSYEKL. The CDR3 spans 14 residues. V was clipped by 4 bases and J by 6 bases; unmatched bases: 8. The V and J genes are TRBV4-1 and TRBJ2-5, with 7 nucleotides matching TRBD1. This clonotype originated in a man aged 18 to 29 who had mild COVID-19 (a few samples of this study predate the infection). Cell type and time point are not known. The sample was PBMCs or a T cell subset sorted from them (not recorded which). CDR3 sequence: CASSPLTGMKTQYF. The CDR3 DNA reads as TGCGCCAGCAGCCCATTGACAGGGATGAAGACCCAGTACTTC.